The 9 T cell receptor beta chains listed next were all sequenced from one sample in a study of T-cell memory formation after mild COVID-19. TCRdb processed the 5' RACE reads anew with MiXCR; each CDR3 protein has one entry. The sample comprises under 450,000 distinct CDR3 sequences, 20% to 25% of which are singletons, and around 20% rests with the top ten. Sequencing was carried out using PBMCs or a T cell subset sorted from them (not recorded which). These receptors originate from a man younger than 35 who had mild COVID-19 (a few samples of this study predate the infection). Cell type and time point are not known.

This clonotype turned up a few times. This chain connects TRBV7-9 to TRBJ1-1; the D is unclear. Per germline, CDR1 SEHNR and CDR2 FQNEAQ (reference sequence). The CDR3 covers 11 residues. Trimming took off 5 bases at V and 4 bases at J, with 5 bases between the two ends. The CDR3 reads CASSPVTEAFF. CDR3 DNA sequence: TGTGCCAGCAGCCCCGTCACTGAAGCTTTCTTT.

This clonotype was counted a few times. The rearrangement joins TRBV12-3 or TRBV12-4 to TRBJ1-6; D unclear. This CDR3 comprises 16 residues. Trimming removed 7 bases at V and 3 bases at J, with 16 bases between. The CDR3 reads CASKPIGSYYNSPLHF. The CDR3 DNA reads as TGTGCCAGCAAACCAATAGGAAGCTACTATAATTCACCCCTCCACTTT.

The rearrangement uses TRBV10-3 and TRBJ2-7, with 8 bases matching TRBD1. There are 13 residues in the CDR3. Trimming took 10 bases from V and 7 from J; bases not matched to a gene: 12. Germline V gene lookup returns CDR1 ENHRY and CDR2 SYGVKD. CDR3 loop: CATMGPGQGEQYV. CDR3 bases: TGTGCCACCATGGGCCCCGGACAGGGTGAGCAGTACGTC.

This clonotype was counted at least ten times. The chain couples TRBV19 to TRBJ1-2, with D possibly being TRBD1 (5 bases). Germline values: CDR1 LNHDA, CDR2 SQIVND (reference sequence). CDR3 size: 13 residues. Deletions cut 5 bases from V and 3 bases from J, with 10 bases between. In nucleotides, the CDR3 is TGTGCCAGTAGTCCCAGACAGTACTATGGCTACACCTTC. Encoded protein: CASSPRQYYGYTF.

A few counts support this clonotype. V is TRBV6-2 or TRBV6-3 and J is TRBJ1-2, with 8 nucleotides matching TRBD1. With V trimmed by 5 bases and J by 4 bases, 9 bases remained unmatched. The germline V gene encodes CDR1 MNHEY and CDR2 SVGEGT. The length of the CDR3 is 15 residues. The CDR3 nucleotides read TGTGCCAGCAGTCTTCAGGGGGCGAGTCCCTATGGCTACACCTTC. This codes for CASSLQGASPYGYTF.

This clonotype was picked up a small number of times. V gene TRBV6-6 combines with J gene TRBJ2-5; 7 nucleotides agree with TRBD1. The CDR3 has 17 residues. From germline, CDR1 is MNHNY and CDR2 SVGAGI (reference sequence). The J segment lost 4 bases and the V segment lost 1 base, leaving 12 bases of the junction unmatched. This CDR3 is CASSYFLEGARGETQYF. CDR3 DNA: TGTGCCAGCAGTTACTTTCTAGAGGGGGCAAGAGGAGAGACCCAGTACTTC.

This clonotype occurred a few times. V gene TRBV27 combines with J gene TRBJ2-7; D is ambiguous. The CDR3 contains 13 residues. V lost 6 bases, J lost 4 bases, and 13 bases lay in between. Per germline, CDR1 MNHEY and CDR2 SMNVEV (reference sequence). The CDR3 loop is CASSPFGGYEQYV. In nucleotides, the CDR3 is TGTGCCAGCAGCCCTTTTGGCGGTTACGAGCAGTACGTC.

This clonotype was seen many times. The chain joins TRBV10-3 to TRBJ1-5; D not certain. This CDR3 has 12 residues. The ends were cut back, 2 bases at V and 5 bases at J, with 4 bases in the middle. CDR1 ENHRY and CDR2 SYGVKD come from the germline V gene. The CDR3 nucleotides are TGTGCCATCAGTGAGGTGGATCAGCCCCAGCATTTT. This codes for CAISEVDQPQHF.

The chain links TRBV20-1 to TRBJ2-7, with TRBD2 identical over 7 bases. The CDR3 is 13 amino acids. CDR1 is DFQATT, CDR2 SNEGSKA, per germline (reference sequence). Trimming took 1 base from V and 6 from J; bases not matched to a gene: 6. CDR3 in DNA: TGCAGTGCTAGAGGAGCGGGACCCCTCGAGCAGTACGTC. Translated: CSARGAGPLEQYV.